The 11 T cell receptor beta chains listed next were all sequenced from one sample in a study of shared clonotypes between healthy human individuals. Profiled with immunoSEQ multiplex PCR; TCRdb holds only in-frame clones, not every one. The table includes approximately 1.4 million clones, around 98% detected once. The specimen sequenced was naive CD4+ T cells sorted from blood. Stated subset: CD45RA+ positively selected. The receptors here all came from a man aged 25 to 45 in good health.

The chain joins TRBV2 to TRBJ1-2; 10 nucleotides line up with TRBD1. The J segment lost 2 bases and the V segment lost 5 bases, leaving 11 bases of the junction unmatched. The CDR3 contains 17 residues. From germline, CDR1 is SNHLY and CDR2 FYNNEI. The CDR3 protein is CASSPLGQGNPNYGYTF. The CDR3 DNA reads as TGTGCCAGCAGTCCTTTGGGACAGGGGAACCCCAACTATGGCTACACCTTC.

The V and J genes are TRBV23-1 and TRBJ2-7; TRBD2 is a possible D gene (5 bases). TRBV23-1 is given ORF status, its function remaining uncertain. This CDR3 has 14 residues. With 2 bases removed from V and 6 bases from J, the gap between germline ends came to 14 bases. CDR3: CASSQNSPAGEQYF. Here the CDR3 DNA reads TGCGCCAGCAGTCAAAACAGCCCGGCGGGCGAGCAGTACTTC.

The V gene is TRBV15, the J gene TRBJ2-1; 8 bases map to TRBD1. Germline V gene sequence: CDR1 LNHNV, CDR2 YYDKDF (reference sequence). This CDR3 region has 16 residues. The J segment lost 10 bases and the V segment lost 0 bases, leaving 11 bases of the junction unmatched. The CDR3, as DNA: TGTGCCACCAGCAGAGATTTCCGGGACAGGCAGTTGGAGCAGTTCTTC. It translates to CATSRDFRDRQLEQFF.

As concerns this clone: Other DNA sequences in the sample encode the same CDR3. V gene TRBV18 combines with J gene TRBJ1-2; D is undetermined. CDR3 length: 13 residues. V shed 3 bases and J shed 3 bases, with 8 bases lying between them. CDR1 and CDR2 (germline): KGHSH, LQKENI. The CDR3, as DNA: TGTGCCAGCTCACCTAAACGCGACTATGGCTACACCTTC. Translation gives CASSPKRDYGYTF.

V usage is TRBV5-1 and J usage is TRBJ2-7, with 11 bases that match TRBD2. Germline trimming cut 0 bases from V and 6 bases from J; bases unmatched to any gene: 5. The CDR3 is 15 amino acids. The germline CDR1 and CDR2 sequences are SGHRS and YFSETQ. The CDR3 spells CASSLAVLAGVEQYF. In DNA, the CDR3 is TGCGCCAGCAGCTTGGCCGTACTAGCGGGAGTCGAGCAGTACTTC. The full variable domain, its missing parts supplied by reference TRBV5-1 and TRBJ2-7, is KAGVTQTPRYLIKTRGQQVTLSCSPISGHRSVSWYQQTPGQGLQFLFEYFSETQRNKGNFPGRFSGRQFSNSRSEMNVSTLELGDSALYLCASSLAVLAGVEQYFGPGTRLTVT.

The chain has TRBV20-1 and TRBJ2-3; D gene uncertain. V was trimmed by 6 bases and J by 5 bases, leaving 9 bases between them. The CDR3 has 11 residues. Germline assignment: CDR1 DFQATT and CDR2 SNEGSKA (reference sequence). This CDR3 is CSAPDLDTQYF. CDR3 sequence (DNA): TGCAGTGCCCCCGATTTAGATACGCAGTATTTT.

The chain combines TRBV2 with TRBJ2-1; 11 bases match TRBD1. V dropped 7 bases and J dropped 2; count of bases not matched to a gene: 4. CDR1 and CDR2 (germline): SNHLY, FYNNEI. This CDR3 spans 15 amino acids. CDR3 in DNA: TGTGCCAGCATCACGGACAGGGGGCCCTACAATGAGCAGTTCTTC. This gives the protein CASITDRGPYNEQFF.

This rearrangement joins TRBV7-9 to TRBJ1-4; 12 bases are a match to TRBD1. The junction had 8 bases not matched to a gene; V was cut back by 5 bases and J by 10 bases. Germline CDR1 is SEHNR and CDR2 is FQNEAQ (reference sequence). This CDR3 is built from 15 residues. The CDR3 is CASSPGTGGSGKLFF. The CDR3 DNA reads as TGTGCCAGCAGCCCGGGGACAGGGGGCTCAGGAAAACTGTTTTTT.

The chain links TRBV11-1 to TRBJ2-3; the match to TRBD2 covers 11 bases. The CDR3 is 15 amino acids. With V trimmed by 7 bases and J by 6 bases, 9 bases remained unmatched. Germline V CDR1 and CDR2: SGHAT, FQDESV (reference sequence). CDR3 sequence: CASTLRTSGFDTQYF. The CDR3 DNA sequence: TGTGCCAGCACCCTGAGGACTAGCGGGTTCGATACGCAGTATTTT.

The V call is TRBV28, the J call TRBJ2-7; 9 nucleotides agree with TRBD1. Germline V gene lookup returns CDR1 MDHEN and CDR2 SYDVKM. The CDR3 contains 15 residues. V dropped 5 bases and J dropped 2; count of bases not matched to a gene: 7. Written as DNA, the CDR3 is TGTGCCAGCAGTCAACAGGGGGCTATAGCCTACGAGCAGTACTTC. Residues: CASSQQGAIAYEQYF.

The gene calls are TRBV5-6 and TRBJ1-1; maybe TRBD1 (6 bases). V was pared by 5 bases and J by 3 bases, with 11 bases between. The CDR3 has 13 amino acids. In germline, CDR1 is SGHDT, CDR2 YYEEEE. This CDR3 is CASSPGVYTEAFF. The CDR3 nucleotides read TGTGCCAGCAGTCCAGGGGTTTACACTGAAGCTTTCTTT.